Listed here are 8 T cell receptor beta chains from one sample, sequenced in a study of T cell clones after liver transplantation. This table comes from immunoSEQ multiplex PCR, and its TCRdb copy is limited to in-frame clones, with some not included. Here the sample spans some 45,000 clones, just over 85% being singletons. Source: CD4+ T cells from blood, taken 24 months after liver transplant. The source is a human patient who received a liver transplant. The T cells may come from the graft donor.

This chain links TRBV9 with TRBJ2-3, with TRBD1 identical over 9 bases. The V segment lost 5 bases and the J segment 6 bases; nucleotides outside the gene matches: 7. The CDR3 runs to 14 residues. From germline, CDR1 is SGDLS and CDR2 YYNGEE. CDR3 residues: CASRGDRVTDTQYF. CDR3 sequence (DNA): TGTGCCAGCAGAGGGGACAGGGTAACCGATACGCAGTATTTT.

The V call is TRBV5-1, the J call TRBJ1-1; a possible D gene is TRBD1 (6 bases). In germline, CDR1 is SGHRS, CDR2 YFSETQ. The V gene lost 1 base and the J gene lost 4 bases, with 8 bases spanning the gap. The CDR3 contains 13 residues. Here the CDR3 reads CASSLTGATEAFF. The CDR3 bases are TGCGCCAGCAGCTTGACGGGGGCCACTGAAGCTTTCTTT.

This chain links TRBV5-1 with TRBJ2-7; TRBD2 aligns across 14 bases. This CDR3 has 15 amino acids. From germline, CDR1 is SGHRS and CDR2 YFSETQ. J lost 7 bases, V lost 4 bases, and 7 bases had no gene match. CDR3 sequence reads: CASSKGTSGSWEQYF. The CDR3 coding sequence is TGCGCCAGCAGCAAAGGGACTAGCGGGAGTTGGGAGCAGTACTTC.

This chain uses TRBV30 with TRBJ2-1; no clear D. The germline V gene encodes CDR1 GTSNPN and CDR2 SVGIG (reference sequence). Between the trimmed V and J ends, which lost 5 bases and 5 bases, there was a span of 16 bases. The length of the CDR3 is 14 residues. The CDR3 DNA sequence: TGTGCCTGGTCAAAAAACCCAGTGAACAATGAGCAGTTCTTC. This codes for CAWSKNPVNNEQFF.

This clone was counted between two and nine times. This chain connects TRBV28 to TRBJ2-3, with D possibly TRBD2 on 6 matching bases. V lost 4 bases, J lost 2 bases, and 19 bases lay in between. In germline, CDR1 is MDHEN, CDR2 SYDVKM. The CDR3 is 17 amino acids. In DNA form, the CDR3 reads TGTGCCAGCAGTTCCCCGACGGCGGGACCCTTCACAGATACGCAGTATTTT. Residues: CASSSPTAGPFTDTQYF.

The chain has TRBV5-8 and TRBJ2-7, with a tentative D call TRBD2 (6 bases). Germline CDR1 SGHTS, CDR2 YDEGEE. V dropped 2 bases and J dropped 12 bases, with 24 bases sitting between them. CDR3 size: 15 residues. DNA of the CDR3: TGTGCCAGCAGCTTAACCAGGAGGGTCTACGAGCAGCGGTACTTC. It encodes CASSLTRRVYEQRYF.

The chain joins TRBV9 to TRBJ1-3; D is ambiguous. The CDR3 consists of 20 residues. Trimming cost V 3 bases and J 0 bases, with 25 bases left between them. Germline V lookup: CDR1 SGDLS, CDR2 YYNGEE. The DNA for the CDR3 is TGTGCCAGCAGCGCTGCGGGCTCCAGGTTCAAGGGCGCCTCTGGAAACACCATATATTTT. It encodes CASSAAGSRFKGASGNTIYF.

The chain employs TRBV5-1 and TRBJ2-1; D might be TRBD1 or TRBD2, each matching 5 bases. Germline-derived CDR1 and CDR2 are SGHRS and YFSETQ. The CDR3 has 17 residues. Trimming shortened V by 4 bases and J by 3 bases, and 20 bases separated the two germline ends. CDR3 amino acids: CASSRIPGLIDYNEQFF. The CDR3 bases are TGCGCCAGCAGCCGAATCCCGGGGCTGATAGACTACAATGAGCAGTTCTTC.